This T cell receptor (beta chain) originates from a study of blood T cell repertoires in COVID-19 (dated by TCRdb to between 2020 and 2021). For the study in its entirety: The collaborator samples originated in the United States, Italy and Spain and spanned the acute and convalescent phases of COVID-19. Subjects who had been exposed to COVID-19, were actively infected with it, or had recovered from it provided the deeply sampled blood TCRbeta repertoires that made up the dataset. Where available, HLA class I and class II types were taken from metadata supplied by the sample provider and were not determined by assay-based typing. The prospective study material was composed of cDNA or gDNA derived from T cells, B-cell-depleted T cells, or PBMCs. The repertoires were released in a freely available public database intended as a resource for research on the immune response to SARS-CoV-2. Samples were obtained from the ongoing ImmuneRACE study (first 160 participants) and from 1,254 subjects provided by 6 global collaborators. Sample metadata almost always included a de-identified subject ID, COVID-19 status, age in years and sex.

CDR1 and CDR2 are drawn from the germline V gene: KGHSH, LQKENI. The CDR3 covers 12 residues, taking in both the cysteine and the phenylalanine. CDR3 DNA only is kept here, 36 bases in frame from base 1. The junction carries 9 bases between V and J, which are trimmed by 6 bases and 9 bases respectively. Each collaborating institution followed its own protocols to collect whole blood in K2EDTA tubes. For TCRbeta analysis, collaborators shipped samples as frozen whole blood, isolated PBMCs, or DNA extracted from either of those sample types. Worth noting for this clone: It lacks a known antigen. No per-base quality is available; no much larger clone lies one base away.

Beyond this particular receptor, the publication reports: The quantity of clinical and demographic metadata differed by source and by participant and was supplied without curation.

TCRbeta CDR3 regions were amplified from genomic DNA using the immunoSEQ Assay, a bias-controlled multiplex PCR. From the authors' description of their analysis: Within the assay, amplification of reference gene primers was used to estimate how many nucleated cells each sample contained. Sequence reads were collapsed and filtered to measure the absolute abundance of every unique TCRbeta CDR3 rearrangement. Productive Simpson clonality was computed per sample as the square root of Simpson's diversity index over productive rearrangements. TCRdb limited this immuneACCESS table to in-frame rearrangements with V and J called. A share of clones is missing; checked studies link under half to unresolved V genes, and the rest is unexplained. V and J calls and clone size are those listed in that table; D and trimming were worked out from the DNA. The sample table contains 55,000 to 80,000 clones; only one count was recorded for about 86% of them. Clones ranked in the top ten supply roughly 6.3% of the sample.

The specimen was peripheral blood. This TCR was recovered from a human donor in a cohort sampled during active COVID-19. The receptor chain draws on TRBV18 and TRBJ1-6, with the D gene not clear enough to name. The CDR3 protein is CASSNSSSPLHF. The nucleotide sequence reads as follows: TGTGCCAGCTCTAACTCGAGTTCACCCCTCCACTTT. Reference TRBV18 and TRBJ1-6 proteins supply the regions before and after the CDR3; the full variable domain is: NAGVMQNPRHLVRRRGQEARLRCSPMKGHSHVYWYRQLPEEGLKFMVYLQKENIIDESGMPKERFSAEFPKEGPSILRIQQVVRGDSAAYFCASSNSSSPLHFGNGTRLTVT.